This T cell receptor beta chain was retrieved from a study of beta chain features in type 1 diabetes. Sequenced material consisted of expressed TCRB transcripts (all of the isolated RNA was reverse transcribed). Sequenced by immunoSEQ multiplex PCR; TCRdb stores in-frame clones only, minus some. Of roughly 42,000 clones in the sample, 50% were seen once. Germline CDR1 SGHTA, CDR2 FQGNSA. Trimming removed 3 bases at V and 5 bases at J, with 7 bases between. The CDR3 is 13 residues long. Sorting gave populations that all exceeded 98% purity. This clone showed up just a few times. This chain uses TRBV7-2 with TRBJ2-2; tentative D call: TRBD2 (5 bases). The specimen was stem cell memory CD4+ T cells from blood. The TCR originated in a woman aged 25 to 39 in good health. The CDR3 DNA reads TGTGCCAGCAGCTTTCGGGAAACCGGGGAGCTGTTTTTT. Its protein product is CASSFRETGELFF. The full variable domain, in which reference TRBV7-2 and TRBJ2-2 provide the parts outside the CDR3, is GAGVSQSPSNKVTEKGKDVELRCDPISGHTALYWYRQSLGQGLEFLIYFQGNSAPDKSGLPSDRFSAERTGGSVSTLTIQRTQQEDSAVYLCASSFRETGELFFGEGSRLTVL.